This T cell receptor (beta chain) emerged from a study of Graves' ophthalmopathy and Graves' hyperthyroidism. Broader study findings: In blood, most expanded thyroid clonotypes above 0.001 frequency were also detected.

Germline V gives CDR1 SGHTA, CDR2 FQGNSA. The CDR3 contains 15 residues. Between the trimmed V and J ends, which lost 5 bases and 6 bases, there was a span of 14 bases. Each hyperthyroidism patient was newly diagnosed, with under 2 months' duration, and aged 18 to 65. Uncontrolled infections, pregnancy, lactation or other autoimmune diseases led to patient exclusion. As the template, RNA transcripts were used to amplify TCR beta CDR3 regions. The first-round RT-PCR employed HTBI primers together with the Qiagen OneStep RT-PCR kit. A multiplex PCR was then performed as the second round. TCRdb fed the multiplex PCR reads into MiXCR, producing one record per CDR3 protein. Here the sample spans more than 1,000,000 distinct CDR3 sequences, less than 45% being singletons. This clonotype was seen ten or more times. The target antigen is unknown.

This clonotype was sampled from an adult man with Graves' hyperthyroidism. The rearrangement links TRBV7-2 to TRBJ1-6, with D perhaps TRBD1 (5 bases). Sequencing input: peripheral blood or thyroid tissue (not recorded which). As DNA, the CDR3 is TGTGCCAGCAGCCAACGGGACGGAGGTAATTCACCCCTCCACTTT. Translating gives CASSQRDGGNSPLHF.